This T cell receptor beta chain was captured by sequencing in a study of glioma-infiltrating T cells. The germline V and J ends were trimmed by 2 bases and 4 bases, with 4 bases remaining between them. The CDR3 has 12 amino acids. The iRepertoire nested amplicon-rescue multiplex PCR amplified TCR alpha and beta CDR3s from RNA. Input was about 100-450 ng of tissue mRNA or PBMC total RNA. TCRdb reanalysed the multiplex PCR reads using MiXCR and keeps one entry per CDR3 protein. This table holds 150,000 or so distinct CDR3 sequences, approximately 40% found once. V usage is TRBV12-3 or TRBV12-4 and J usage is TRBJ2-3; no reliable D call. The source is a human donor with low-grade glioma or glioblastoma, undergoing nonglioma brain surgery, or in good health (not recorded which). Sequencing was done on a sample of glioma tissue, nonneoplastic brain tissue, or PBMCs (not recorded which). CDR3 sequence (DNA): TGTGCCAGCAGTTTATACTCAGATACGCAGTATTTT. Translating it yields CASSLYSDTQYF.